One and the same sample provided the 24 T cell receptor beta chains below, sequenced in a study of blood T cell repertoires in COVID-19. Some clones are missing from TCRdb's copy, which holds only in-frame ones; the method was immunoSEQ multiplex PCR. Among 150,000 to 200,000 clones listed, around 80% were seen once. The specimen was PBMCs or T cells enriched from blood (not recorded which). The receptors originated from a woman aged 55-70 years who had recovered from COVID-19.

The table lists this clone with a count of one. This sequence joins TRBV5-8 and TRBJ2-1; D is unresolved. The CDR3 extends over 12 amino acids. The V end was cut by 2 bases, the J end by 10 bases, with 10 bases between. CDR1 is SGHTS and CDR2 is YDEGEE in the germline V gene. The CDR3 bases are TGTGCCAGCAGCTTCGCAGGTTGGGAGCAGTTCTTC. Translated, it gives CASSFAGWEQFF.

This chain joins TRBV12-3 or TRBV12-4 and TRBJ1-1, with 7 bases fitting TRBD1. This CDR3 has 13 residues. V gave up 4 bases and J gave up 5 bases; unmatched junction bases: 4. CDR3 in amino acids: CASSSGQETEAFF. The CDR3 bases are TGTGCCAGCAGTTCCGGACAGGAAACTGAAGCTTTCTTT.

V is TRBV28 and J is TRBJ2-7, with TRBD1 matching over 10 bases. CDR3 size: 22 residues. Germline assignment: CDR1 MDHEN and CDR2 SYDVKM. V lost 8 bases to trimming and J lost 2 bases; unmatched junction nucleotides: 30. CDR3 region: CASHSADVSRPHRTGGPYEQYF. The DNA for the CDR3 is TGTGCCAGCCACTCCGCGGACGTATCCCGGCCTCACAGGACAGGGGGACCCTACGAGCAGTACTTC.

This clone was detected once. Other DNA sequences of this sample code for an identical CDR3. The chain employs TRBV10-2 and TRBJ2-1; a possible D gene is TRBD2 (5 bases). The germline V gene encodes CDR1 WSHSY and CDR2 SAAADI. V was clipped by 6 bases and J by 0 bases, with 6 bases between them. The CDR3 covers 13 residues. The CDR3 reads CASSRDSYNEQFF. The CDR3 DNA reads TGCGCCAGCAGCCGGGACTCCTACAATGAGCAGTTCTTC.

The chain recombines TRBV5-5 with TRBJ2-7; possible D gene TRBD1, 6 bases. Trimming left V 0 bases short and J 4 bases short, with 14 bases between. The germline gives CDR1 SGHKS, CDR2 YYEKEE (reference sequence). The CDR3 extends over 15 amino acids. The CDR3 loop reads CASSLVTGRIYEQYF. CDR3 nucleotides: TGTGCCAGCAGCTTGGTTACAGGGAGAATATACGAGCAGTACTTC.

This sequence joins TRBV27 and TRBJ1-1; D is unresolved. Trimming cost V 4 bases and J 8 bases, with 17 bases left between them. This CDR3 is 14 amino acids long. Germline V CDR1 and CDR2: MNHEY, SMNVEV (reference sequence). CDR3 coding DNA: TGTGCCAGCAGTTCCCCGCCCCGCGCCGTAGAAGCTTTCTTT. This translates into CASSSPPRAVEAFF.

The J gene is TRBJ2-2, the V gene TRBV2; D is possibly TRBD2 (5 bases). CDR3 length equals 13 residues. Trimming took 4 bases from V and 5 from J, leaving 8 bases between them. CDR1 and CDR2 from the germline V gene are SNHLY and FYNNEI. The CDR3 region has the DNA TGTGCCAGCAGTGTTCGAGGGACCGGGGAGCTGTTTTTT. It translates to CASSVRGTGELFF. The entire variable domain, with the rest obtained from reference TRBV2 and TRBJ2-2, is as follows: EPEVTQTPSHQVTQMGQEVILRCVPISNHLYFYWYRQILGQKVEFLVSFYNNEISEKSEIFDDQFSVERPDGSNFTLKIRSTKLEDSAMYFCASSVRGTGELFFGEGSRLTVL.

The chain joins TRBV4-1 to TRBJ2-5, with 7 bases fitting TRBD1. V trimming: 0 bases; J trimming: 7 bases; junction bases outside the gene matches: 11. The CDR3 consists of 16 residues. Per the germline V gene, CDR1 is MGHRA and CDR2 is YSYEKL. The CDR3 loop is CASSQDESNRGRTQYF. CDR3 sequence (DNA): TGCGCCAGCAGCCAAGATGAGTCGAACAGGGGACGGACCCAGTACTTC.

The chain is built from TRBV12-3 or TRBV12-4 and TRBJ1-2, with a tentative D call TRBD1 (5 bases). Trimming pared 5 bases from V and 8 bases from J, leaving 9 bases between. CDR3 length: 11 amino acids. The CDR3 is CASSSQGGYTF. CDR3 in DNA: TGTGCCAGCAGTAGCCAGGGCGGCTACACCTTC.

The chain has TRBV18 and TRBJ1-1; D is unclear. The CDR3 loop spans 13 amino acids. The germline V gene encodes CDR1 KGHSH and CDR2 LQKENI. Trimming shortened V by 3 bases and J by 1 base, and 6 bases separated the two germline ends. The CDR3 reads CASSPNRNTEAFF. CDR3 in DNA: TGTGCCAGCTCACCGAACAGGAACACTGAAGCTTTCTTT.

CDR3 region: CASSYGQGETQYF. The DNA of the CDR3 is TGTGCCAGCAGCTACGGACAGGGGGAGACCCAGTACTTC. The chain links TRBV7-3 to TRBJ2-5, with 9 nucleotides matching TRBD1. J gave up 5 bases and V 4 bases, and 2 bases lay outside the gene matches. CDR3 size: 13 residues. CDR1 and CDR2 from the germline V gene are SGHTA and FQGTGA.

CDR3 sequence reads: CASSRTSPLADTQYF. CDR3 DNA: TGTGCCAGCAGTCGGACTAGCCCCCTAGCAGATACGCAGTATTTT. The V and J genes are TRBV6-5 and TRBJ2-3; TRBD2 matches 8 bases. J was trimmed by 4 bases and V by 5 bases; bases with no gene match: 8. CDR1 is MNHEY, CDR2 SVGAGI, per germline. The length of the CDR3 is 15 residues.

The CDR3 coding sequence is TGTGCCAGCTCCCAAACGACAGGGGACGAGCAGTACTTC. Translating it yields CASSQTTGDEQYF. This chain uses TRBV18 with TRBJ2-7; TRBD1 aligns across 8 bases. V lost 6 bases, J lost 5 bases, and 6 bases stayed unmatched. Germline V lookup: CDR1 KGHSH, CDR2 LQKENI. The CDR3 has 13 residues.

V gene TRBV30 combines with J gene TRBJ1-3; TRBD1 agrees at 8 bases. The V and J ends lost 2 bases and 8 bases, in that order; junction bases with no gene match: 2. The CDR3 has 12 amino acids. CDR1 is GTSNPN and CDR2 is SVGIG in the germline V gene (reference sequence). CDR3 sequence (DNA): TGTGCCTGGAGTCCGACAGGGGACACCATATATTTT. This encodes CAWSPTGDTIYF.

This chain joins TRBV5-5 and TRBJ1-1; TRBD1 matches 8 bases. Germline V gene sequence: CDR1 SGHKS, CDR2 YYEKEE (reference sequence). There are 18 residues in the CDR3. The ends lost 3 bases at V and 2 bases at J; junction bases unmatched: 15. The CDR3 sequence is CASSWWGTGQGGNTEAFF. The CDR3 DNA is TGTGCCAGCAGCTGGTGGGGTACCGGACAGGGCGGAAACACTGAAGCTTTCTTT.

J is TRBJ1-1 and V is TRBV4-2; no reliable D call. The V gene lost 1 base and the J gene lost 5 bases, with 17 bases spanning the gap. Germline V gives CDR1 LGHNA, CDR2 YNFKEQ. The CDR3 runs 16 residues. CDR3 sequence reads: CASSQGQTGRVTEAFF. DNA for the CDR3: TGTGCCAGCAGCCAAGGGCAGACGGGAAGGGTGACTGAAGCTTTCTTT.

The chain joins TRBV7-9 to TRBJ1-1; D not resolved. Germline lookup yields CDR1 SEHNR and CDR2 FQNEAQ (reference sequence). CDR3 length: 16 residues. V shed 3 bases and J shed 1 base, with 15 bases lying between them. The DNA of the CDR3 is TGTGCCAGCAGCTTCCCGCGAGGAGGCCGGAACACTGAAGCTTTCTTT. It specifies CASSFPRGGRNTEAFF. The full variable domain, in which reference TRBV7-9 and TRBJ1-1 provide the parts outside the CDR3, is DTGVSQNPRHKITKRGQNVTFRCDPISEHNRLYWYRQTLGQGPEFLTYFQNEAQLEKSRLLSDRFSAERPKGSFSTLEIQRTEQGDSAMYLCASSFPRGGRNTEAFFGQGTRLTVV.

This chain joins TRBV19 and TRBJ1-5; 7 bases map to TRBD1. CDR3 size: 17 residues. Trimming took 3 bases from V and 1 from J; bases not matched to a gene: 9. Germline V CDR1 and CDR2: LNHDA, SQIVND (reference sequence). In DNA, the CDR3 is TGTGCCAGTAGTATCAGGACAGGATCCATAAGCAATCAGCCCCAGCATTTT. This gives the protein CASSIRTGSISNQPQHF.

This sequence joins TRBV10-3 and TRBJ1-6; 7 bases fit TRBD1. CDR3 length: 14 amino acids. Unmatched junction bases numbered 9, after V lost 6 bases and J lost 10 bases. Germline CDR1 is ENHRY and CDR2 is SYGVKD. As DNA, the CDR3 is TGTGCCATCAGAGGGGGGCAACAGGGGTCACCCCTCCACTTT. The encoded protein is CAIRGGQQGSPLHF.

This chain joins TRBV2 and TRBJ2-7, with 9 bases identical to TRBD1. The trim removed 6 bases at V and 1 base at J, leaving 7 bases unmatched. The CDR3 contains 15 residues. CDR1 is SNHLY, CDR2 FYNNEI, per germline. The CDR3 here is CASRTDRGKSYEQYF. DNA of the CDR3: TGTGCCAGCAGAACGGACAGGGGTAAATCCTACGAGCAGTACTTC. The variable domain in full, with the rest retrieved from reference TRBV2 and TRBJ2-7, is EPEVTQTPSHQVTQMGQEVILRCVPISNHLYFYWYRQILGQKVEFLVSFYNNEISEKSEIFDDQFSVERPDGSNFTLKIRSTKLEDSAMYFCASRTDRGKSYEQYFGPGTRLTVT.

This clone was counted only a few times. This chain joins TRBV4-1 and TRBJ1-2; no definite D call. The CDR3 runs to 18 residues. V was clipped by 0 bases and J by 1 base, with 18 bases between them. In germline, CDR1 is MGHRA, CDR2 YSYEKL. The chain's CDR3 is CASSQEWARRRLNYGYTF. CDR3 nucleotides: TGCGCCAGCAGCCAAGAGTGGGCCCGCAGGCGTCTTAACTATGGCTACACCTTC.

This clone showed up just a few times. V and J are TRBV7-3 and TRBJ1-6; 9 bases are a match to TRBD1. This CDR3 is 13 amino acids long. The J segment lost 10 bases and the V segment lost 3 bases, leaving 1 base of the junction unmatched. The V gene's germline CDR1 is SGHTA and CDR2 FQGTGA. The CDR3 DNA is TGTGCCAGCAGCTTCGGGACAGGGTCACCCCTCCACTTT. Residues: CASSFGTGSPLHF.

The chain combines TRBV5-1 with TRBJ2-7, with 7 bases lining up with TRBD1. After removal of 7 bases from V and 1 base from J, the junction contained 8 bases not matched to a gene. Germline CDR1 is SGHRS and CDR2 is YFSETQ. CDR3 length equals 14 residues. CDR3 coding DNA: TGCGCCAGCGGGACCGGGACAGTTTCCTACGAGCAGTACTTC. Translated: CASGTGTVSYEQYF.

V gene TRBV9 combines with J gene TRBJ2-5; 9 positions agree with TRBD2. Trimming at V came to 1 base and at J to 5 bases, leaving 3 bases not matched to a gene. CDR1 is SGDLS and CDR2 is YYNGEE in the germline V gene. The CDR3 length is 14 residues. The CDR3 nucleotides read TGTGCCAGCAGCGTAAGCGGGAGGAGTGAGACCCAGTACTTC. It codes for CASSVSGRSETQYF.